This TCR beta chain was recorded in a study of blood T cell repertoires in COVID-19. CDR1 is MNHEY and CDR2 is SVGAGI in the germline V gene. This CDR3 comprises 15 residues. Trimming took 5 bases from V and 4 from J; bases not matched to a gene: 5. Per the original data handling: Amplification of reference gene primers provided the estimated nucleated cell counts. The assay was immunoSEQ multiplex PCR, and TCRdb's table has in-frame clones only and misses some. The D gene and trimming were derived from the DNA, and the V and J assignments and clone size from that table. This sample yields under 500,000 clones, of which around 87% are seen a single time; around 1.1% belongs to the top ten.

This chain uses TRBV6-5 with TRBJ2-2; 9 bases are shared with TRBD2. This clonotype originated in a man aged 25-40 years who had recovered from COVID-19. Sequencing was done on a sample of PBMCs or T cells enriched from blood (not recorded which). CDR3 amino acids: CASSPSGIRTGELFF. The CDR3 DNA sequence: TGTGCCAGCAGTCCTAGCGGGATACGCACCGGGGAGCTGTTTTTT.